Each of the 27 T cell receptor beta chains below was sequenced from the same sample in a study of shared clonotypes between healthy human individuals. Here immunoSEQ multiplex PCR was the method, and the copy in TCRdb shows in-frame clones only, minus some. The repertoire consists of about 2 million clones, with roughly 96% occurring once and the leading ten covering more than 0.1%. Sequences were obtained from naive CD4+ T cells sorted from blood. Documented subset: CD45RA+ positively selected. All receptors derive from a man younger than 35 in good health.

The chain is built from TRBV11-1 and TRBJ2-1, with TRBD2 matching over 9 bases. The CDR3 has 14 residues. J lost 8 bases, V lost 0 bases, and 2 bases had no gene match. Germline CDR1 reads SGHAT; CDR2 reads FQDESV (reference sequence). CDR3 in DNA: TGTGCCAGCAGCTTAGCGCCTAGCGGGGATGAGCAGTTCTTC. Its translation is CASSLAPSGDEQFF.

The gene calls are TRBV6-5 and TRBJ1-6; weak D call: TRBD1 (5 bases). The CDR3 length is 16 residues. CDR1 and CDR2 from the germline V gene are MNHEY and SVGAGI. V gave up 4 bases and J gave up 3 bases, with 13 bases separating them. The CDR3 sequence: CASSLSGPFYNSPLHF. The CDR3 DNA is TGTGCCAGCAGTTTATCAGGGCCGTTCTATAATTCACCCCTCCACTTT.

The J gene is TRBJ2-3, the V gene TRBV7-2, with D possibly matching TRBD1 (5 bases). The CDR3 runs to 13 residues. V was trimmed by 2 bases and J by 6 bases, leaving 9 bases between them. Germline V gene lookup returns CDR1 SGHTA and CDR2 FQGNSA. In nucleotides, the CDR3 is TGTGCCAGCAGCTTACATGGGGCGGATACGCAGTATTTT. Its protein product is CASSLHGADTQYF.

This sequence joins TRBV29-1 and TRBJ2-7; D gene uncertain. Germline CDR1 SQVTM, CDR2 ANQGSEA. The CDR3 consists of 11 residues. V gave up 7 bases and J gave up 6 bases, with 13 bases separating them. CDR3 in amino acids: CSANRHIEQYF. CDR3 DNA sequence: TGCAGCGCAAATAGACACATCGAGCAGTACTTC.

The DNA of the CDR3 is TGTGCCAGCAGTCCCCACTATGGACAGGGAGGGAACACTGAAGCTTTCTTT. Translated: CASSPHYGQGGNTEAFF. V gene TRBV28 combines with J gene TRBJ1-1; 8 bases match TRBD1. The V gene's germline CDR1 is MDHEN and CDR2 SYDVKM. J lost 1 base, V lost 5 bases, and 12 bases had no gene match. The CDR3 spans 17 residues.

V gene TRBV30 combines with J gene TRBJ2-7; 9 bases match TRBD1. The CDR3 has 13 residues. CDR1 GTSNPN and CDR2 SVGIG come from the germline V gene (reference sequence). Unmatched junction bases numbered 3, after V lost 3 bases and J lost 3 bases. CDR3 loop: CAWRGDRVYEQYF. Written as DNA, the CDR3 is TGTGCCTGGAGGGGGGACAGGGTCTACGAGCAGTACTTC.

This chain joins TRBV7-8 and TRBJ2-5; D may be TRBD1 or TRBD2 (5 bases each). The CDR3 is 17 residues long. Germline V gene sequence: CDR1 SGHVS, CDR2 FQNEAQ. The V gene lost 8 bases and the J gene lost 2 bases, with 24 bases spanning the gap. CDR3 in amino acids: CASSVYLTAWGQETQYF. The CDR3 nucleotides read TGTGCCAGCTCCGTGTATCTTACAGCCTGGGGGCAAGAGACCCAGTACTTC.

In this sample, this clone turned up a few times. The chain is built from TRBV30 and TRBJ2-6; weak D call: TRBD2 (5 bases). The CDR3 length is 13 residues. The germline V and J ends were trimmed by 3 bases and 5 bases, with 8 bases remaining between them. CDR1 GTSNPN and CDR2 SVGIG come from the germline V gene (reference sequence). The CDR3: CAWRGSWANVLTF. Here the CDR3 DNA reads TGTGCCTGGAGAGGGAGCTGGGCCAACGTCCTGACTTTC.

The chain recombines TRBV18 with TRBJ1-1; TRBD1 aligns across 8 bases. The junction had 7 bases not matched to a gene; V was cut back by 1 base and J by 6 bases. Germline CDR1 KGHSH, CDR2 LQKENI. CDR3 size: 15 residues. The CDR3 sequence: CASSPLTGGYSEAFF. The CDR3 DNA reads as TGTGCCAGCTCACCACTTACAGGGGGTTATTCTGAAGCTTTCTTT.

This chain links TRBV20-1 with TRBJ2-1, with 7 bases identical to TRBD2. V shed 6 bases, J shed 15 bases, and the junction held 11 bases outside the gene matches. CDR1 and CDR2 from the germline V gene are DFQATT and SNEGSKA (reference sequence). This CDR3 region has 11 residues. CDR3 protein: CSARGTLWTFF. As DNA, the CDR3 is TGCAGTGCGCGGGGGACTCTGTGGACGTTCTTC.

The chain combines TRBV7-2 with TRBJ2-7; 7 positions agree with TRBD1. Germline CDR1 and CDR2: SGHTA and FQGNSA. V trimming: 1 base; J trimming: 4 bases; junction bases outside the gene matches: 13. The CDR3 runs 17 residues. The CDR3 loop is CASSLVGGSGQNYEQYF. The CDR3 coding sequence is TGTGCCAGCAGCTTAGTGGGTGGATCGGGACAGAATTACGAGCAGTACTTC.

The V gene is TRBV28, the J gene TRBJ2-6; weak D call: TRBD2 (5 bases). V gave up 0 bases and J gave up 2 bases, with 8 bases separating them. CDR3 length: 16 amino acids. The germline V gene encodes CDR1 MDHEN and CDR2 SYDVKM. CDR3: CASSLWGATGANVLTF. The DNA for the CDR3 is TGTGCCAGCAGTTTATGGGGAGCAACTGGGGCCAACGTCCTGACTTTC.

The CDR3 protein is CASSVTSGRGNEQFF. The CDR3 DNA reads TGTGCCAGCAGCGTGACTAGCGGGAGGGGAAATGAGCAGTTCTTC. The J gene is TRBJ2-1, the V gene TRBV5-4; 14 nucleotides agree with TRBD2. Trimming at V came to 4 bases and at J to 7 bases, leaving 4 bases not matched to a gene. Per germline, CDR1 SGHNT and CDR2 YYREEE (reference sequence). This CDR3 comprises 15 residues.

The chain is built from TRBV10-3 and TRBJ1-1, with TRBD1 matching 9 bases. CDR3 size: 15 residues. Germline V lookup: CDR1 ENHRY, CDR2 SYGVKD. After removal of 7 bases from V and 0 bases from J, the junction contained 6 bases not matched to a gene. In nucleotides, the CDR3 is TGTGCCATCAAACAGGGGGCTCTTTTGAACACTGAAGCTTTCTTT. It codes for CAIKQGALLNTEAFF.

This chain connects TRBV2 to TRBJ1-6, with D hard to call. The CDR3 is 15 residues long. CDR1 is SNHLY and CDR2 is FYNNEI in the germline V gene. V lost 1 base, J lost 8 bases, and 12 bases lay in between. CDR3 amino acids: CASSEGSLPYSPLHF. The CDR3 coding sequence is TGTGCCAGCAGTGAAGGGAGCCTGCCATATTCACCCCTCCACTTT.

In this sample, this clone turned up once. CDR3 sequence: CASSHGDTQQETQYF. The CDR3 DNA follows: TGCGCCAGCAGCCACGGGGACACACAACAAGAGACCCAGTACTTC. The chain combines TRBV5-1 with TRBJ2-5, with D tentatively TRBD1 (6 bases). Germline V CDR1 and CDR2: SGHRS, YFSETQ. Trimming removed 4 bases from V and 2 bases from J, with 15 bases in between. This CDR3 is 15 amino acids long.

The chain uses TRBV7-2 and TRBJ2-7; 10 bases agree with TRBD2. After removal of 5 bases from V and 0 bases from J, the junction contained 10 bases not matched to a gene. This CDR3 has 17 amino acids. Germline V gene data show CDR1 as SGHTA and CDR2 as FQGNSA. This CDR3 is CASSVTLAGSSSYEQYF. The CDR3 coding sequence is TGTGCCAGCAGCGTAACACTAGCGGGGAGCAGCTCCTACGAGCAGTACTTC. Complete variable domain (other parts from reference TRBV7-2 and TRBJ2-7): GAGVSQSPSNKVTEKGKDVELRCDPISGHTALYWYRQSLGQGLEFLIYFQGNSAPDKSGLPSDRFSAERTGGSVSTLTIQRTQQEDSAVYLCASSVTLAGSSSYEQYFGPGTRLTVT.

This rearrangement joins TRBV29-1 to TRBJ1-2; D may be TRBD1 (6 bases). Trimming took off 2 bases at V and 1 base at J, with 8 bases between the two ends. The CDR3 is made up of 13 amino acids. Germline CDR1 is SQVTM and CDR2 is ANQGSEA. CDR3 nucleotide sequence: TGCAGCGTTGAAAACAGGGATAACTATGGCTACACCTTC. Encoded protein: CSVENRDNYGYTF.

V and J are TRBV28 and TRBJ2-4; 8 bases match TRBD1. V gave up 6 bases and J gave up 0 bases; unmatched junction bases: 13. Germline CDR1 and CDR2: MDHEN and SYDVKM. The CDR3 runs 18 residues. In DNA form, the CDR3 reads TGTGCCAGCAGGCGGACAGGGACCAAAGACATAGCCAAAAACATTCAGTACTTC. It specifies CASRRTGTKDIAKNIQYF.

V is TRBV5-1 and J is TRBJ1-6, with a weak D call TRBD1 (5 bases). The CDR3 has 18 amino acids. The V and J ends lost 1 base and 6 bases respectively, with 20 bases between them. Germline V lookup: CDR1 SGHRS, CDR2 YFSETQ. DNA for the CDR3: TGCGCCAGCAGCTTGAGAATGGCAGGGCCTCTCCCTAATTCACCCCTCCACTTT. Translated, it gives CASSLRMAGPLPNSPLHF. The full variable domain, in which reference TRBV5-1 and TRBJ1-6 provide the parts outside the CDR3, is KAGVTQTPRYLIKTRGQQVTLSCSPISGHRSVSWYQQTPGQGLQFLFEYFSETQRNKGNFPGRFSGRQFSNSRSEMNVSTLELGDSALYLCASSLRMAGPLPNSPLHFGNGTRLTVT.

The rearrangement links TRBV10-2 to TRBJ2-1, with TRBD2 matching 9 bases. With 6 bases clipped from V and 6 bases from J, the junction kept 9 bases outside the gene matches. This CDR3 contains 15 residues. Germline V CDR1 and CDR2: WSHSY, SAAADI. The CDR3 DNA reads as TGCGCCAGCAGAGGTATAGCGGGGGCACCCAATGAGCAGTTCTTC. This gives the protein CASRGIAGAPNEQFF.

This rearrangement joins TRBV2 to TRBJ2-2; 7 bases agree with TRBD2. The germline gives CDR1 SNHLY, CDR2 FYNNEI. Germline trimming cut 7 bases from V and 3 bases from J; bases unmatched to any gene: 5. The CDR3 has 14 amino acids. The CDR3 DNA is TGTGCCAGCACGGTTAGCGGGCACACCGGGGAGCTGTTTTTT. This sequence encodes CASTVSGHTGELFF.

The rearrangement links TRBV7-2 to TRBJ2-7; 9 positions match TRBD1. There are 14 residues in the CDR3. Germline trimming cut 5 bases from V and 5 bases from J; bases unmatched to any gene: 7. Germline V gene data show CDR1 as SGHTA and CDR2 as FQGNSA. In DNA, the CDR3 is TGTGCCAGCAGCCACGGACAGGGGCGGGACGAGCAGTACTTC. This sequence encodes CASSHGQGRDEQYF.

This chain joins TRBV7-8 and TRBJ2-1, with D possibly TRBD1 on 5 matching bases. V was trimmed by 4 bases and J by 6 bases, leaving 19 bases between them. This CDR3 region has 16 residues. The germline V gene encodes CDR1 SGHVS and CDR2 FQNEAQ. CDR3 sequence (DNA): TGTGCCAGCAGCTCCCAGGGCCCTTTGATTGGCAATGAGCAGTTCTTC. Translated: CASSSQGPLIGNEQFF.

This clone was recorded once. The chain carries TRBV28 and TRBJ1-1; D perhaps matches TRBD1 (6 bases). V was clipped by 7 bases and J by 0 bases, with 12 bases between them. This CDR3 region has 14 residues. The V gene's germline CDR1 is MDHEN and CDR2 SYDVKM. DNA of the CDR3: TGTGCCAGCATTACAGGGAGCCTGAACACTGAAGCTTTCTTT. Translation: CASITGSLNTEAFF.

The V and J genes are TRBV11-3 and TRBJ2-7; the D gene is possibly TRBD2 (5 bases). The germline gives CDR1 SGHNT, CDR2 YENEEA. Deletions cut 5 bases from V and 4 bases from J, with 12 bases between. This CDR3 contains 13 residues. The CDR3 here is CASSLDSGYEQYF. The DNA of the CDR3 is TGTGCCAGCAGCCTCGATTCGGGGTACGAGCAGTACTTC. Using reference TRBV11-3 and TRBJ2-7 for the parts outside the CDR3, the full variable domain is EAGVVQSPRYKIIEKKQPVAFWCNPISGHNTLYWYLQNLGQGPELLIRYENEEAVDDSQLPKDRFSAERLKGVDSTLKIQPAELGDSAVYLCASSLDSGYEQYFGPGTRLTVT.

The gene calls are TRBV19 and TRBJ2-3; the D gene is possibly TRBD2 (6 bases). Germline CDR1 is LNHDA and CDR2 is SQIVND (reference sequence). The CDR3 is 13 amino acids. Trimming pared 6 bases from V and 0 bases from J, leaving 7 bases between. The CDR3 spells CASRRGSTDTQYF. In DNA, the CDR3 is TGTGCCAGTAGGCGGGGAAGCACAGATACGCAGTATTTT.